The text below deals with one TCR beta chain. Its antigen is currently unknown. Germline assignment: CDR1 SGHTA and CDR2 FQGNSA. The CDR3 is 14 residues long. The V end was cut by 6 bases, the J end by 2 bases, with 13 bases between. The sample is drawn from a study of beta chain features in type 1 diabetes. Investigators reverse transcribed all isolated RNA, so they sequenced expressed TCRB transcripts. Repertoires were generated with immunoSEQ multiplex PCR, while TCRdb's copy carries only in-frame clones and drops some. This table holds roughly 500,000 clones, about 29% found once. Naive, central memory, regulatory and stem cell-like memory cells within the CD4+ compartment were sorted using CD45RO/CCR7/CD25/CD127/CD95/CD27. Whole-study results and caveats: The cDNA sequencing approach could over-represent high-TCR-expressing cells.

Sequencing was carried out using naive CD4+ T cells from blood. The J gene is TRBJ1-2, the V gene TRBV7-2; a possible D gene is TRBD1 (5 bases). This TCR was recovered from a man aged 18 to 29 in good health. CDR3 region: CASRAPGGNYGYTF. The CDR3 nucleotides are TGTGCCAGCAGGGCCCCCGGGGGGAACTATGGCTACACCTTC.